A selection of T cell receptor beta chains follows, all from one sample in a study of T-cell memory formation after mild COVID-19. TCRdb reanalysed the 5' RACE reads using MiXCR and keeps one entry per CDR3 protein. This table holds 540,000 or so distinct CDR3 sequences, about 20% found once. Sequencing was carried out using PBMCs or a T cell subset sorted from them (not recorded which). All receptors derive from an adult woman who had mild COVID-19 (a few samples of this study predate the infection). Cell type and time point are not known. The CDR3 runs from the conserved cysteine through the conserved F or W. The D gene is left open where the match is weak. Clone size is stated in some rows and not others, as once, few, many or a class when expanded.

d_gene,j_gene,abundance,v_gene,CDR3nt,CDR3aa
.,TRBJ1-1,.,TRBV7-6,TGTGCCAGCAGCTCGTCACAGGTCACTGAAGCTTTCTTT,CASSSSQVTEAFF
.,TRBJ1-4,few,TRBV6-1,TGTGCCAGTGAAAGGGTGCGACTGTTTTTT,CASERVRLFF
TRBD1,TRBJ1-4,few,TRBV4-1,TGCGCCAGCAGCCAAGAGGGGACAGGGGGCGAAAAACTGTTTTTT,CASSQEGTGGEKLFF
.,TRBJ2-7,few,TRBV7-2,TGTGCCAGCGGGGGATACTCCTACGAGCAGTACTTC,CASGGYSYEQYF
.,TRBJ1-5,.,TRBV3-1,TGTGCCAGCAGCCAAGCTGGGTATAGTCAGCCCCAGCATTTT,CASSQAGYSQPQHF
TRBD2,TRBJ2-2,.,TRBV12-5,TGTGCTAGTCGAAGAGGACTAGCCGTCGGGGAGCTGTTTTTT,CASRRGLAVGELFF
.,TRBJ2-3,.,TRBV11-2,TGTGCCAGCAGCTTAGGAAAACTTAGCGGCACAGATACGCAGTATTTT,CASSLGKLSGTDTQYF
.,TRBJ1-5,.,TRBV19,TGTGCCAGTAGTATTCCGGGGGAGCATCAGCCCCAGCATTTT,CASSIPGEHQPQHF
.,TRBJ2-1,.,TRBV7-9,TGTGCCAGCAGCTTAGCGGGGGCAGACAATGAGCAGTTCTTC,CASSLAGADNEQFF
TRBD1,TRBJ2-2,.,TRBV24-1,TGTGCCACCAGTGCGGCTTTCGGACAGGCTGGAAACACCGGGGAGCTGTTTTTT,CATSAAFGQAGNTGELFF
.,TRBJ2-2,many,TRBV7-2,TGTGCCAGCAGCTTGTCCTGGGCTAACACCGGGGAGCTGTTTTTT,CASSLSWANTGELFF
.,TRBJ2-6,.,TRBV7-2,TGTGCCAGCAGCTTCGAGGGGGTTTTCTGGTCTGGGGCCAACGTCCTGACTTTC,CASSFEGVFWSGANVLTF
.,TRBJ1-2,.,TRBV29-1,TGCAGCGTCAACGAGGCCTATGGCTACACCTTC,CSVNEAYGYTF